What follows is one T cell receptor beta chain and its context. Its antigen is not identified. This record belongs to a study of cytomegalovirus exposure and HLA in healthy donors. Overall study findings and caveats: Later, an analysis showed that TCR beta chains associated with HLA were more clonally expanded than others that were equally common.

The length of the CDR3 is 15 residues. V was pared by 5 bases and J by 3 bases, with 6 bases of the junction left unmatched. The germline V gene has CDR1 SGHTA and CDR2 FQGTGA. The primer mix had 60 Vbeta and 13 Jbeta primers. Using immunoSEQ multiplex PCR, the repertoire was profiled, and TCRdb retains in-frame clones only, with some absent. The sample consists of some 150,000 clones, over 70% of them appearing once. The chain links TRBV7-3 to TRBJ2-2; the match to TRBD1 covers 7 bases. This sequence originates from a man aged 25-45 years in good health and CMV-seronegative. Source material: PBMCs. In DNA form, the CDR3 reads TGTGCCAGCAGCCCCCGACAGGGTCACACCGGGGAGCTGTTTTTT. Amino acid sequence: CASSPRQGHTGELFF.